These 5 T cell receptor beta chains came from one sample sequenced in a study of PD-1 blockade in classical Hodgkin lymphoma. Some clones are missing from TCRdb's copy, which holds only in-frame ones; the method was immunoSEQ multiplex PCR. The data show about 46,000 clones, with about three quarters seen just once and roughly 11% held by the top ten. After autologous stem cell transplantation all patients relapsed, and prior brentuximab vedotin exposure differed between cohorts. Sequenced here: peripheral blood mononuclear cells (PBMCs), sampled at baseline. All receptors derive from a human donor with classical Hodgkin lymphoma.

The chain couples TRBV21-1 to TRBJ2-7; the D segment call TRBD1 is taken from the table without a DNA check. TRBV21-1 is a pseudogene segment. The CDR3 loop spans 13 amino acids. CDR3 amino acids: CASSYPGTYEQYF. CDR3 in DNA: TGTGCCAGCAGCTACCCAGGGACCTACGAGCAGTACTTC.

The rearrangement links TRBV6-1 to TRBJ2-1, with TRBD2 matching over 7 bases. The trim removed 4 bases at V and 6 bases at J, leaving 9 bases unmatched. CDR3 length equals 15 residues. Germline-derived CDR1 and CDR2 are MNHNS and SASEGT. The CDR3 DNA follows: TGTGCCAGCAGTGTAGCTGGCCGCGGGGGCAATGAGCAGTTCTTC. Protein product: CASSVAGRGGNEQFF.

The chain carries TRBV19 and TRBJ1-1; D gene unclear. Germline assignment: CDR1 LNHDA and CDR2 SQIVND (reference sequence). V was cut by 5 bases and J by 1 base, with 8 bases left in between. This CDR3 region has 13 residues. This CDR3 reads CASSAVWNTEAFF. DNA for the CDR3: TGTGCCAGTAGTGCCGTGTGGAACACTGAAGCTTTCTTT.

The V call is TRBV4-1, the J call TRBJ2-5; D call uncertain. Gene TRBJ2-7 matches the end of the DNA better, so the J call may be wrong. CDR3 size: 16 residues. Per germline, CDR1 MGHRA and CDR2 YSYEKL. CDR3 in DNA: TGCGCCAGCAGCCAATTTTCCCGGTTAAGTATCGGCGAGCAGTACTTC. Protein: CASSQFSRLSIGEQYF.

This sequence joins TRBV27 and TRBJ1-4; 7 bases align to TRBD1. The trim removed 4 bases at V and 4 bases at J, leaving 6 bases unmatched. The germline gives CDR1 MNHEY, CDR2 SMNVEV (reference sequence). The CDR3 sequence is 15 residues long. CDR3 DNA sequence: TGTGCCAGCAGTTCACAGGGGTATAATAATGAAAAACTGTTTTTT. It encodes CASSSQGYNNEKLFF.